A selection of T cell receptor beta chains follows, all from one sample in a study of vaccination effects on CD4 cells after COVID-19. TCRdb's copy holds only in-frame clones and misses some; the assay was immunoSEQ multiplex PCR. The data show 77,000 or so clones, with about four fifths seen just once and 10% to 13% held by the top ten. Which antigens these TCRs recognize remains unknown. Source: CD4+ T cells from PBMCs cultured with SARS-CoV-2 spike peptides, taken before COVID-19 vaccination. These receptors originate from a human donor who received a COVID-19 vaccine. Each CDR3 is given with its conserved first and last residue. Each record gives: D gene, V gene, CDR3 length, clone size, J gene, CDR3 DNA, CDR3 protein. D genes are given only for firm matches. Some rows mark clone size as missing; the rest say once, few, many or name a class of expanded clone.

d_call: -; v_call: TRBV7-9; cdr3_length: 14; clone_size: once; j_call: TRBJ2-2; cdr3_nt: TGTGCCAGCAGCGCCCGGTTGAACACCGGGGAGCTGTTTTTT; cdr3_aa: CASSARLNTGELFF
d_call: -; v_call: TRBV2; cdr3_length: 14; clone_size: -; j_call: TRBJ1-5; cdr3_nt: TGTGCCAGCAGGATCGACAATTTTAATCAGCCCCAGCATTTT; cdr3_aa: CASRIDNFNQPQHF
d_call: TRBD2; v_call: TRBV9; cdr3_length: 15; clone_size: once; j_call: TRBJ2-3; cdr3_nt: TGTGCCAGCAGCGCGGGGACTAGCGGGGGGGGTACGCAGTATTTT; cdr3_aa: CASSAGTSGGGTQYF
d_call: -; v_call: TRBV6-5; cdr3_length: 16; clone_size: -; j_call: TRBJ2-2; cdr3_nt: TGTGCCAGCAGTTCACATGGCTTCTCCCCTCGCGGGGAGCTGTTTTTT; cdr3_aa: CASSSHGFSPRGELFF
d_call: -; v_call: TRBV12-3/TRBV12-4; cdr3_length: 11; clone_size: -; j_call: TRBJ1-2; cdr3_nt: TGTGCCGTTAGTCGGGGATATGGCTACACCTTC; cdr3_aa: CAVSRGYGYTF
d_call: TRBD1; v_call: TRBV5-1; cdr3_length: 17; clone_size: -; j_call: TRBJ2-5; cdr3_nt: TGCGCCAGCAGCTTGGGACCACAGGGGCTACTTGGGGAGACCCAGTACTTC; cdr3_aa: CASSLGPQGLLGETQYF
d_call: -; v_call: TRBV9; cdr3_length: 15; clone_size: -; j_call: TRBJ1-5; cdr3_nt: TGTGCCAGCAGCCCCCGATCAGGACGCGGTCAGCCCCAGCATTTT; cdr3_aa: CASSPRSGRGQPQHF
d_call: -; v_call: TRBV6-5; cdr3_length: 15; clone_size: -; j_call: TRBJ2-1; cdr3_nt: TGTGCCACCGCCCCTGCCGGGCTCGGGATCAATGAGCAGTTCTTC; cdr3_aa: CATAPAGLGINEQFF
d_call: TRBD2; v_call: TRBV5-1; cdr3_length: 15; clone_size: -; j_call: TRBJ2-1; cdr3_nt: TGCGCCAGCAGACAGATAGCGGGTCCAGTCAATGAGCAGTTCTTC; cdr3_aa: CASRQIAGPVNEQFF
d_call: -; v_call: TRBV11-2; cdr3_length: 15; clone_size: -; j_call: TRBJ1-6; cdr3_nt: TGTGCCAGCAGCTTAAGTCGTCAGGGGAATTCACCCCTCCACTTT; cdr3_aa: CASSLSRQGNSPLHF
d_call: -; v_call: TRBV18; cdr3_length: 15; clone_size: -; j_call: TRBJ1-2; cdr3_nt: TGTGCCAGCTCACCGGAGGGACGGCTACTATATGGCTACACCTTC; cdr3_aa: CASSPEGRLLYGYTF
d_call: -; v_call: TRBV6-1; cdr3_length: 16; clone_size: -; j_call: TRBJ2-1; cdr3_nt: TGTGCCAGCAGTGACCGGACCGGAAATTCCTACAATGAGCAGTTCTTC; cdr3_aa: CASSDRTGNSYNEQFF
d_call: -; v_call: TRBV7-2; cdr3_length: 12; clone_size: -; j_call: TRBJ1-6; cdr3_nt: TGTGCCAGCAGCTTCTCTAATTCACCCCTCCACTTT; cdr3_aa: CASSFSNSPLHF
d_call: -; v_call: TRBV7-9; cdr3_length: 16; clone_size: -; j_call: TRBJ1-4; cdr3_nt: TGTGCCAGCAGCTTAGCGAGGGTGACAAGTAATGAAAAACTGTTTTTT; cdr3_aa: CASSLARVTSNEKLFF
d_call: -; v_call: TRBV29-1; cdr3_length: 14; clone_size: -; j_call: TRBJ1-6; cdr3_nt: TGCAGCGTCCAGGACAGACCCTATAATTCACCCCTCCACTTT; cdr3_aa: CSVQDRPYNSPLHF
d_call: TRBD2; v_call: TRBV6-4; cdr3_length: 15; clone_size: once; j_call: TRBJ2-3; cdr3_nt: TGTGCCAGCAGTGATGTAGCGGGGACCACAGATACGCAGTATTTT; cdr3_aa: CASSDVAGTTDTQYF
d_call: TRBD1; v_call: TRBV30; cdr3_length: 17; clone_size: -; j_call: TRBJ2-2; cdr3_nt: TGTGCCTGGAGTTCGGACAGGTCCCTACCGAACACCGGGGAGCTGTTTTTT; cdr3_aa: CAWSSDRSLPNTGELFF
d_call: -; v_call: TRBV3-1/TRBV3-2; cdr3_length: 16; clone_size: -; j_call: TRBJ2-1; cdr3_nt: TGTGCCAGCAGCCAAGATTTCAGGGAACCCTACAATGAGCAGTTCTTC; cdr3_aa: CASSQDFREPYNEQFF
d_call: -; v_call: TRBV5-1; cdr3_length: 12; clone_size: -; j_call: TRBJ2-5; cdr3_nt: TGCGCCAGCAGCCCAAGTGGAGAGACCCAGTACTTC; cdr3_aa: CASSPSGETQYF
d_call: -; v_call: TRBV2; cdr3_length: 15; clone_size: -; j_call: TRBJ1-5; cdr3_nt: TGTGCCAGCAGTGTTGGAAAGGGCCTCTGGCAGCCCCAGCATTTT; cdr3_aa: CASSVGKGLWQPQHF
d_call: TRBD1; v_call: TRBV28; cdr3_length: 14; clone_size: -; j_call: TRBJ1-2; cdr3_nt: TGTGCCAGCAGTCTCCTACAGGGGAGAGGTGGCTACACCTTC; cdr3_aa: CASSLLQGRGGYTF
d_call: TRBD1; v_call: TRBV7-3; cdr3_length: 15; clone_size: -; j_call: TRBJ2-1; cdr3_nt: TGTGCCAGCAGCTCCGGGACAGGGGGATTCAATGAGCAGTTCTTC; cdr3_aa: CASSSGTGGFNEQFF
d_call: TRBD1; v_call: TRBV3-1/TRBV3-2; cdr3_length: 16; clone_size: -; j_call: TRBJ1-5; cdr3_nt: TGTGCCAGCAGCCAAAAAGGGGGCAGAATTGAACAGCCCCAGCATTTT; cdr3_aa: CASSQKGGRIEQPQHF
d_call: TRBD2; v_call: TRBV6-4; cdr3_length: 16; clone_size: -; j_call: TRBJ2-1; cdr3_nt: TGTGCCAGCAGTGCTCAACCGGGACTAGCGGCCAATGAGCAGTTCTTC; cdr3_aa: CASSAQPGLAANEQFF
d_call: TRBD1; v_call: TRBV29-1; cdr3_length: 13; clone_size: -; j_call: TRBJ2-2; cdr3_nt: TGCAGCGGAAGCGACAGGGAAGTGGGGGAGCTGTTTTTT; cdr3_aa: CSGSDREVGELFF
d_call: -; v_call: TRBV6-6; cdr3_length: 14; clone_size: -; j_call: TRBJ2-5; cdr3_nt: TGTGCCAGCAGTTATGGGGGTTCTCAAGAGACCCAGTACTTC; cdr3_aa: CASSYGGSQETQYF
d_call: TRBD1; v_call: TRBV2; cdr3_length: 15; clone_size: -; j_call: TRBJ2-2; cdr3_nt: TGTGCCAGCAGTCGGACAGGGGGGCTTGCTAGGGAGCTGTTTTTT; cdr3_aa: CASSRTGGLARELFF
d_call: -; v_call: TRBV7-2; cdr3_length: 13; clone_size: -; j_call: TRBJ2-1; cdr3_nt: TGTGCCAGCAGCTTAGCGCGGGGTCCCGAGCAGTTCTTC; cdr3_aa: CASSLARGPEQFF
d_call: -; v_call: TRBV6-4; cdr3_length: 13; clone_size: -; j_call: TRBJ2-2; cdr3_nt: TGTGCCAGCAGTGTAGAGAGCACCGGGGAGCTGTTTTTT; cdr3_aa: CASSVESTGELFF
d_call: -; v_call: TRBV6-1; cdr3_length: 12; clone_size: few; j_call: TRBJ1-2; cdr3_nt: TGTGCCAGCAGTGAGTGGGGGCGAAGCTACACCTTC; cdr3_aa: CASSEWGRSYTF
d_call: -; v_call: TRBV19; cdr3_length: 14; clone_size: -; j_call: TRBJ1-1; cdr3_nt: TGTGCCAGTAGTATAGCAGGCGTTCGGGTAAGAGCTTTCTTT; cdr3_aa: CASSIAGVRVRAFF
d_call: -; v_call: TRBV7-2; cdr3_length: 14; clone_size: -; j_call: TRBJ2-6; cdr3_nt: TGTGCCAGCAGCTTAGGGCTTGGGGCCAACGTCCTGACTTTC; cdr3_aa: CASSLGLGANVLTF
d_call: -; v_call: TRBV20-1; cdr3_length: 16; clone_size: -; j_call: TRBJ1-1; cdr3_nt: TGCAGTGCCAGTCTTCTGGGGGAGGGCATGAACACTGAAGCTTTCTTT; cdr3_aa: CSASLLGEGMNTEAFF
d_call: -; v_call: TRBV2; cdr3_length: 12; clone_size: -; j_call: TRBJ2-5; cdr3_nt: TGTGCCAGCAACGGGTGGGGCGAGACCCAGTACTTC; cdr3_aa: CASNGWGETQYF
d_call: -; v_call: TRBV28; cdr3_length: 10; clone_size: -; j_call: TRBJ1-1; cdr3_nt: TGTGCCAGCTCACGTGGACACCAGATTTTT; cdr3_aa: CASSRGHQIF
d_call: TRBD1; v_call: TRBV28; cdr3_length: 19; clone_size: -; j_call: TRBJ1-6; cdr3_nt: TGTGCCAGCAGTTTCGGGACAGGGGGTAAGGGCTCCTATAATTCACCCCTCCACTTT; cdr3_aa: CASSFGTGGKGSYNSPLHF
d_call: -; v_call: TRBV6-5; cdr3_length: 15; clone_size: -; j_call: TRBJ2-3; cdr3_nt: TGTGCCAGCAGTCCAGGGGTCCCTCGCACAGATACGCAGTATTTT; cdr3_aa: CASSPGVPRTDTQYF
d_call: -; v_call: TRBV5-4; cdr3_length: 14; clone_size: -; j_call: TRBJ1-2; cdr3_nt: TGTGCCAGCAGCTTGGACCGGTTAAACTATGGCTACACCTTC; cdr3_aa: CASSLDRLNYGYTF
d_call: -; v_call: TRBV30; cdr3_length: 13; clone_size: -; j_call: TRBJ2-1; cdr3_nt: TGTGCCTGGAGTGCCCAGGTTTACAATGAGCAGTTCTTC; cdr3_aa: CAWSAQVYNEQFF
d_call: TRBD1; v_call: TRBV6-6; cdr3_length: 16; clone_size: -; j_call: TRBJ2-1; cdr3_nt: TGTGCCAGCAGTTACTCGCAGGGGGCAAAATACAATGAGCAGTTCTTC; cdr3_aa: CASSYSQGAKYNEQFF